This T cell receptor beta chain was sequenced in a study of spatial heterogeneity in lung cancer. TCRdb itself ran the 5' RACE reads through MiXCR, one entry per CDR3 protein. The sample gives some 38,000 distinct CDR3 sequences, approximately 3.1% of which show up once; around 36% is in the top ten. This clonotype was found many times. The CDR3 sequence is 16 residues long. The germline gives CDR1 MDHEN, CDR2 SYDVKM. V was shortened by 5 bases and J by 7 bases, with 21 bases between the two germline ends. The time point here: sample taken at primary tumor resection. V gene TRBV28 combines with J gene TRBJ1-3; no firm D call. The sequences come from normal lung tissue next to the tumor, collected at surgery. The source is a male donor with early-stage non-small cell lung cancer. The CDR3 DNA reads TGTGCCAGCAGTCTCCTCCTTTATACTCTCGGGAACACCATATATTTT. Amino acid sequence: CASSLLLYTLGNTIYF.